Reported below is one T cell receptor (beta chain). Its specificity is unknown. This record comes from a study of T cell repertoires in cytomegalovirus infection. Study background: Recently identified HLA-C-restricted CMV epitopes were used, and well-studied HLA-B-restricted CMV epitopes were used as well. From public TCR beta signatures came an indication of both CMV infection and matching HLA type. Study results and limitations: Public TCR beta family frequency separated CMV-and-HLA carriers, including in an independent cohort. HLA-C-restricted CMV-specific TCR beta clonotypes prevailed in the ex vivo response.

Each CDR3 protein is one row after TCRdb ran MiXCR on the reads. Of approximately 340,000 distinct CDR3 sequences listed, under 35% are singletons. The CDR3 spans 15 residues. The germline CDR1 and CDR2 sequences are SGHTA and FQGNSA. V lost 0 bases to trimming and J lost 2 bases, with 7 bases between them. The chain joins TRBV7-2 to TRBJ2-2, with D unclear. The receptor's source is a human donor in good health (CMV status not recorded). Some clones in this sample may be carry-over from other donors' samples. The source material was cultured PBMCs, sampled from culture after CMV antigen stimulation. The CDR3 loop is CASSLAGFNTGELFF. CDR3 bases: TGTGCCAGCAGCTTAGCAGGGTTCAACACCGGGGAGCTGTTTTTT.